Listed below are T cell receptor beta chains from one sample, sequenced in a study of blood T cell repertoires in COVID-19. Sequencing used immunoSEQ multiplex PCR; TCRdb keeps in-frame clones, though not all of them. The data contain 64,000 or so clones, 70% to 80% of them seen just once; the ten biggest clones take up 9.7%. Sequencing was done on a sample of peripheral blood. Receptors originate from a human donor in a cohort sampled during active COVID-19. CDR3s include the opening cysteine and the closing phenylalanine or tryptophan. The D gene is left open where the match is weak. Expanded clones are given a class, and other clones once, few, many or no size at all.

V	J	length	D	size	CDR3	DNA
TRBV28	TRBJ2-7	15	TRBD2	NA	CASRTERGKGYEQYF	TGTGCCAGCAGAACCGAGCGGGGGAAGGGCTACGAGCAGTACTTC
TRBV10-3	TRBJ2-7	13	NA	NA	CAISEAAAYEQYF	TGTGCCATCAGTGAGGCGGCAGCCTACGAGCAGTACTTC
TRBV4-2	TRBJ1-1	16	NA	once	CASSPHGQGRRTEAFF	TGTGCCAGCAGCCCCCATGGGCAGGGGAGAAGAACTGAAGCTTTCTTT
TRBV5-6	TRBJ2-1	16	TRBD2	NA	CASSPPTSGRSNEQFF	TGTGCCAGCAGCCCCCCGACTAGCGGGAGGTCAAATGAGCAGTTCTTC
TRBV7-2	TRBJ2-3	13	NA	NA	CASSSYSADTQYF	TGTGCCAGCAGCTCCTACTCGGCAGATACGCAGTATTTT
TRBV24-1	TRBJ2-1	19	NA	NA	CATSGPSRASNPRNNEQFF	TGTGCCACCAGTGGCCCGTCGCGGGCTAGCAATCCCCGAAACAATGAGCAGTTCTTC
TRBV7-9	TRBJ1-1	13	NA	NA	CASSFGFHTEAFF	TGTGCCAGCAGCTTCGGGTTCCACACTGAAGCTTTCTTT
TRBV9	TRBJ2-5	18	TRBD2	NA	CASSVLTSGQAIKETQYF	TGTGCCAGCAGCGTATTGACTAGCGGGCAGGCGATCAAAGAGACCCAGTACTTC
TRBV28	TRBJ2-3	13	NA	NA	CASSNPSPDTQYF	TGTGCCAGCAGTAACCCTAGTCCCGATACGCAGTATTTT
TRBV24-1	TRBJ2-3	16	NA	few	CATSDASASSTDTQYF	TGTGCCACCAGTGACGCTAGCGCCTCTAGCACAGATACGCAGTATTTT
TRBV19	TRBJ1-1	14	NA	NA	CASSKAPLNTEAFF	TGTGCCAGTAGTAAAGCCCCTCTGAACACTGAAGCTTTCTTT
TRBV10-3	TRBJ2-7	14	TRBD1	NA	CAISESQGGYEQYF	TGTGCCATCAGTGAATCACAGGGGGGCTACGAGCAGTACTTC
TRBV27	TRBJ2-1	16	TRBD2	NA	CASSYLTSGSYDEQFF	TGTGCCAGCAGTTACCTCACTAGCGGGAGTTATGATGAGCAGTTCTTC
TRBV10-3	TRBJ1-5	14	NA	many	CAISEGASNQPQHF	TGTGCCATCAGTGAAGGGGCTAGCAATCAGCCCCAGCATTTT
TRBV29-1	TRBJ2-7	13	TRBD1	NA	CSVGPGQFYEQYF	TGCAGCGTCGGTCCGGGACAGTTCTACGAGCAGTACTTC
TRBV19	TRBJ1-1	16	TRBD1	NA	CASSERSGGFVTEAFF	TGTGCCAGTAGTGAGCGCTCAGGGGGGTTTGTCACTGAAGCTTTCTTT
TRBV6-1	TRBJ1-6	16	TRBD1	NA	CASSEVDRGRGSPLHF	TGTGCCAGCAGCGAAGTGGACAGGGGAAGGGGATCACCCCTCCACTTT
TRBV18	TRBJ2-1	21	NA	few	CASSPISGGTLQESSYNEQFF	TGTGCCAGCTCACCCATCTCTGGGGGCACCCTCCAAGAGAGCTCCTACAATGAGCAGTTCTTC
TRBV27	TRBJ1-5	15	TRBD1	NA	CASSFRQGFDQPQHF	TGTGCCAGCAGTTTCCGACAGGGATTTGACCAGCCCCAGCATTTT
TRBV12-3/TRBV12-4	TRBJ2-5	13	NA	NA	CAIARGVEETQYF	TGTGCCATAGCGCGGGGAGTGGAGGAGACCCAGTACTTC
TRBV29-1	TRBJ2-3	15	TRBD1	NA	CSSMGGDRVSDTQYF	TGCAGCTCCATGGGCGGGGACAGGGTATCAGATACGCAGTATTTT
TRBV9	TRBJ2-5	13	NA	NA	CASSGTMLETQYF	TGTGCCAGCAGCGGGACTATGTTAGAGACCCAGTACTTC
TRBV30	TRBJ1-1	13	NA	NA	CAWSVQGNTEAFF	TGTGCCTGGAGTGTACAGGGGAACACTGAAGCTTTCTTT
TRBV6-5	TRBJ2-1	15	TRBD1	NA	CASRFDRAEYNEQFF	TGTGCCAGCAGATTCGACAGGGCTGAGTACAATGAGCAGTTCTTC
TRBV21-1	TRBJ2-1	23	NA	NA	CASRRPFELGLAGGEDPYNEQFF	TGTGCCAGCAGGAGACCCTTCGAACTAGGACTAGCGGGAGGAGAGGACCCCTACAATGAGCAGTTCTTC
TRBV6-2/TRBV6-3	TRBJ2-5	16	NA	NA	CASSYSAGPGQETQYF	TGTGCCAGCAGTTACTCTGCAGGGCCAGGCCAAGAGACCCAGTACTTC
TRBV28	TRBJ1-1	16	NA	NA	CASRLWLTGQNTEAFF	TGTGCCAGCCGACTTTGGCTCACAGGCCAGAACACTGAAGCTTTCTTT
TRBV6-6	TRBJ2-1	13	NA	NA	CASSGAESNEQFF	TGTGCCAGCAGTGGAGCGGAATCGAATGAGCAGTTCTTC
TRBV6-1	TRBJ1-6	14	NA	NA	CASSEQGYDSPLHF	TGTGCCAGCAGTGAACAGGGTTACGATTCACCCCTCCACTTT
TRBV18	TRBJ2-5	14	NA	few	CASSPGRAQETQYF	TGTGCCAGCTCACCAGGGCGGGCCCAAGAGACCCAGTACTTC
TRBV6-1	TRBJ1-3	16	NA	NA	CASSAAWGGSGNTIYF	TGTGCCAGCAGTGCAGCCTGGGGGGGCTCTGGAAACACCATATATTTT
TRBV5-5	TRBJ1-1	13	NA	NA	CASSLTSRTEAFF	TGTGCCAGCAGCTTGACTTCTCGCACTGAAGCTTTCTTT
TRBV5-8	TRBJ2-7	14	TRBD1	few	CASSNRDRTYEQYF	TGTGCCAGCAGCAACCGGGACAGAACCTACGAGCAGTACTTC
TRBV7-9	TRBJ1-1	13	NA	NA	CASSFEFNTEAFF	TGTGCCAGCAGCTTCGAGTTTAACACTGAAGCTTTCTTT
TRBV7-2	TRBJ2-5	15	TRBD1	NA	CASSLLTGGQETQYF	TGTGCCAGCAGCTTACTAACAGGGGGCCAAGAGACCCAGTACTTC
TRBV13	TRBJ2-5	13	NA	NA	CASSLTREETQYF	TGTGCCAGCAGCTTAACCCGGGAGGAGACCCAGTACTTC
TRBV27	TRBJ2-7	15	NA	NA	CASSLKGGNPYEQYF	TGTGCCAGCAGTTTAAAAGGAGGGAACCCCTACGAGCAGTACTTC
TRBV19	TRBJ2-2	13	NA	NA	CASKQENTGELFF	TGTGCCAGTAAACAGGAGAACACCGGGGAGCTGTTTTTT
TRBV5-1	TRBJ2-7	15	NA	NA	CASSLAVATGHEQYF	TGCGCCAGCAGCTTGGCCGTAGCCACAGGCCACGAGCAGTACTTC
TRBV20-1	TRBJ2-7	13	NA	NA	CSASSGSSYEQYF	TGCAGTGCTAGTTCAGGTAGCTCCTACGAGCAGTACTTC
TRBV5-4	TRBJ2-5	14	NA	NA	CASSQDQGGETQYF	TGTGCCAGCAGCCAAGATCAGGGGGGAGAGACCCAGTACTTC
TRBV27	TRBJ1-6	15	TRBD1	NA	CASRPGTGTNSPLHF	TGTGCCAGCCGGCCCGGGACAGGGACCAATTCACCCCTCCACTTT
TRBV6-5	TRBJ1-4	16	TRBD1	NA	CASSYSRTGGLAKLFF	TGTGCCAGCAGTTACTCCCGGACAGGGGGGCTTGCAAAACTGTTTTTT
TRBV19	TRBJ2-1	12	NA	NA	CASRTTANEQFF	TGTGCCAGTAGAACTACTGCTAATGAGCAGTTCTTC
TRBV2	TRBJ2-1	15	TRBD2	NA	CASSYSGSSYNEQFF	TGTGCCAGCAGTTATAGCGGGAGCTCCTACAATGAGCAGTTCTTC
TRBV5-1	TRBJ1-1	14	NA	few	CASSVDVAGTEAFF	TGCGCCAGCAGCGTTGACGTGGCGGGGACTGAAGCTTTCTTT
TRBV9	TRBJ2-7	15	NA	NA	CASSVGGGLPYEQYF	TGTGCCAGCAGCGTAGGGGGCGGCCTCCCCTACGAGCAGTACTTC
TRBV18	TRBJ1-1	14	NA	once	CASSPYPRNTEAFF	TGTGCCAGCTCACCATACCCTAGGAACACTGAAGCTTTCTTT
TRBV6-5	TRBJ1-1	14	TRBD1	NA	CASIRDRGFTEAFF	TGTGCCAGCATCCGGGACAGGGGTTTCACTGAAGCTTTCTTT
TRBV28	TRBJ1-5	14	NA	medium-sized	CASSLSRQHQPQHF	TGTGCCAGCAGTTTATCCCGACAGCATCAGCCCCAGCATTTT
TRBV9	TRBJ1-5	17	NA	NA	CASSVVSGVRGNQPQHF	TGTGCCAGCAGCGTAGTGTCCGGGGTTAGAGGCAATCAGCCCCAGCATTTT
TRBV7-3	TRBJ2-5	13	NA	NA	CASSGRASETQYF	TGTGCCAGCAGCGGGAGAGCGTCAGAGACCCAGTACTTC
TRBV28	TRBJ1-1	13	NA	once	CASNEGGGTEAFF	TGTGCCAGCAACGAAGGGGGGGGCACTGAAGCTTTCTTT
TRBV20-1	TRBJ2-7	11	NA	NA	CSPDSSYEQYF	TGCAGTCCGGACAGTTCCTACGAGCAGTACTTC